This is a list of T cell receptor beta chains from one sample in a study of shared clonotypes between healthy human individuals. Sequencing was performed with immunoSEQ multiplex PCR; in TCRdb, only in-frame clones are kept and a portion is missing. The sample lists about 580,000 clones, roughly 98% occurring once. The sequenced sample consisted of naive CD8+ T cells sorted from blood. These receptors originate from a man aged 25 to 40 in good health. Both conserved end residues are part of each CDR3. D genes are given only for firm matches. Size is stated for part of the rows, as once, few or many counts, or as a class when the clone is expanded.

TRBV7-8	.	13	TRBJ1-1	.	CASSLVRGAEAFF	TGTGCCAGCAGCTTAGTGCGGGGTGCTGAAGCTTTCTTT
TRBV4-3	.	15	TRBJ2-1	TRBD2	CASSQRTSGLNEQFF	TGCGCCAGCAGCCAAAGGACTAGCGGATTGAATGAGCAGTTCTTC
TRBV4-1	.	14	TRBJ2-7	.	CASSQNEGTYEQYF	TGCGCCAGCAGCCAGAACGAAGGTACCTACGAGCAGTACTTC
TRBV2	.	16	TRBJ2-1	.	CASTRGTLSSYNEQFF	TGTGCCAGCACCAGAGGGACACTGAGCTCCTACAATGAGCAGTTCTTC
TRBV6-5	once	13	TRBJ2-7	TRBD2	CASSIAGGSEQYF	TGTGCCAGCAGCATAGCGGGAGGTAGCGAGCAGTACTTC
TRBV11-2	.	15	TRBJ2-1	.	CASSPEWLWGNEQFF	TGTGCCAGCAGCCCTGAATGGCTTTGGGGGAATGAGCAGTTCTTC
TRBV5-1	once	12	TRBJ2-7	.	CASSPGRYEQYF	TGCGCCAGCAGCCCGGGACGCTACGAGCAGTACTTC
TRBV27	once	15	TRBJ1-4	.	CASSHQGWANEKLFF	TGTGCCAGCAGTCATCAGGGGTGGGCTAATGAAAAACTGTTTTTT
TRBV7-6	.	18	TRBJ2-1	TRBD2	CASSLEVLAGDSYNEQFF	TGTGCCAGCAGCTTAGAGGTACTAGCGGGAGACTCCTACAATGAGCAGTTCTTC
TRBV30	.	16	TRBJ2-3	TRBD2	CAWKEPAGLPTDTQYF	TGTGCCTGGAAAGAACCAGCGGGATTACCCACAGATACGCAGTATTTT
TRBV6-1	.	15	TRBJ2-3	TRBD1	CASSERYRGTDTQYF	TGTGCCAGCAGTGAGCGGTACAGGGGGACAGATACGCAGTATTTT
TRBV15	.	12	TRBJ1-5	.	CATSSRSQPQHF	TGTGCCACCAGCAGTAGGTCCCAGCCCCAGCATTTT
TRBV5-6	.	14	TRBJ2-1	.	CASSSPGAYNEQFF	TGTGCCAGCAGCTCCCCGGGGGCCTACAATGAGCAGTTCTTC
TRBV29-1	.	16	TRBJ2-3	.	CSVEEGAGWGTDTQYF	TGCAGCGTTGAAGAGGGGGCGGGATGGGGCACAGATACGCAGTATTTT
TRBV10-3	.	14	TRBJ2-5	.	CAIRADRGEETQYF	TGTGCCATCCGGGCGGACAGAGGAGAAGAGACCCAGTACTTC
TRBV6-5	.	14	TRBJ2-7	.	CASSYGQDYYEQYF	TGTGCCAGCAGTTACGGGCAAGACTACTACGAGCAGTACTTC
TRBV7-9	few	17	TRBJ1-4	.	CASSPIGQSSTNEKLFF	TGTGCCAGCAGCCCAATAGGACAGTCGTCAACTAATGAAAAACTGTTTTTT
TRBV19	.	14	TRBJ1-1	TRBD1	CASSKGQGVTEAFF	TGTGCCAGTAGTAAGGGACAGGGAGTCACTGAAGCTTTCTTT
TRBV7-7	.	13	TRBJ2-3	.	CASSLRWGDTQYF	TGTGCCAGCAGCTTACGGTGGGGAGATACGCAGTATTTT
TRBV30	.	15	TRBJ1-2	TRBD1	CAWAGTGYTSGDYTF	TGTGCCTGGGCCGGGACAGGGTATACCTCAGGTGACTACACCTTC
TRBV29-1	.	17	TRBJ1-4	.	CSAELGGGVVGNEKLFF	TGCAGCGCCGAACTAGGTGGGGGTGTTGTAGGTAATGAAAAACTGTTTTTT